Each of the 27 T cell receptor beta chains below was sequenced from the same sample in a study of CD8+CD57+ T cells in acquired aplastic anemia. The template for TCR beta VDJ and CDR3 sequence profiling was genomic DNA. TCRdb used MiXCR to reprocess the reads, holding one entry per CDR3 protein. The sample yields roughly 290,000 distinct CDR3 sequences, about three fifths seen once. The authors sequenced patients whose flow cytometry had shown CD8+CD57+ cell expansion. Sequencing was done on a sample of sorted CD4+, CD8+, or CD8+CD57+ T cells (not recorded which) from PBMCs. The receptors originated from a human donor with aplastic anemia.

There are a few counts of this clonotype. This chain connects TRBV18 to TRBJ2-2; D remains ambiguous. The germline gives CDR1 KGHSH, CDR2 LQKENI. This CDR3 is 14 amino acids long. V was trimmed by 5 bases and J by 3 bases, leaving 10 bases between them. The CDR3 spells CASSGQEYTGELFF. CDR3 DNA: TGTGCCAGCTCAGGCCAGGAATACACCGGGGAGCTGTTTTTT.

The chain joins TRBV20-1 to TRBJ2-3; 9 bases fit TRBD1. The CDR3 has 14 residues. Unmatched junction bases numbered 7, after V lost 5 bases and J lost 4 bases. The germline V gene has CDR1 DFQATT and CDR2 SNEGSKA (reference sequence). The CDR3 loop is CSAVTGGPADTQYF. Written as DNA, the CDR3 is TGCAGTGCTGTAACAGGGGGCCCGGCAGATACGCAGTATTTT.

The chain carries TRBV9 and TRBJ2-5, with 7 positions matching TRBD1. Germline lookup yields CDR1 SGDLS and CDR2 YYNGEE. J was trimmed by 5 bases and V by 0 bases; bases with no gene match: 7. This CDR3 region has 15 residues. The CDR3 is CASSVANRGLETQYF. The CDR3 DNA reads TGTGCCAGCAGCGTAGCGAACAGGGGATTGGAGACCCAGTACTTC.

This clonotype was observed many times. This sequence joins TRBV19 and TRBJ1-2, with D perhaps matching TRBD1 (5 bases). Per germline, CDR1 LNHDA and CDR2 SQIVND (reference sequence). The V end was cut by 5 bases, the J end by 8 bases, with 12 bases between. CDR3 length equals 12 residues. CDR3 amino acids: CASSPRVGGYTF. CDR3 sequence (DNA): TGTGCCAGTAGTCCCAGGGTGGGAGGCTACACCTTC.

The J gene is TRBJ1-5, the V gene TRBV7-2; no clear D. The CDR3 has 13 residues. Trimming left V 5 bases short and J 4 bases short, with 9 bases between. CDR1 is SGHTA and CDR2 is FQGNSA in the germline V gene. The CDR3: CASSPHLNQPQHF. In nucleotides, the CDR3 is TGTGCCAGCAGCCCCCATCTGAATCAGCCCCAGCATTTT.

About this clonotype: One base away lies a much larger clone, so this may be a sequencing read error. The genes are TRBV4-1 and TRBJ2-1; D is ambiguous. The germline gives CDR1 MGHRA, CDR2 YSYEKL. Trimming stripped 1 base from V and 0 bases from J, with 7 bases between. This CDR3 is 15 amino acids long. CDR3 sequence reads: CASSQGARSYNEQFF. The CDR3 DNA reads as TGCGCCAGCAGCCAAGGCGCCCGCTCCTACAATGAGCAGTTCTTC.

The genes are TRBV7-8 and TRBJ2-5; D tentatively fits TRBD1 or TRBD2 (5 bases each). The CDR3 loop spans 16 amino acids. V lost 3 bases to trimming and J lost 3 bases, with 17 bases between them. The germline gives CDR1 SGHVS, CDR2 FQNEAQ. The CDR3 is CASSFWGSKVEETQYF. As DNA, the CDR3 is TGTGCCAGCAGCTTCTGGGGGAGCAAGGTAGAAGAGACCCAGTACTTC.

The chain uses TRBV20-1 and TRBJ2-7, with D perhaps TRBD1 or TRBD2 (5 bases each). CDR3 length: 11 residues. Germline V CDR1 and CDR2: DFQATT, SNEGSKA (reference sequence). V was trimmed by 6 bases and J by 5 bases, leaving 11 bases between them. The CDR3 DNA is TGCAGTGCGAGGGACGCCCACGAGCAGTACTTC. Protein sequence: CSARDAHEQYF.

J is TRBJ1-1 and V is TRBV20-1; 9 nucleotides agree with TRBD1. Trimming cost V 5 bases and J 1 base; bases outside gene matches: 8. The CDR3 consists of 15 residues. Looked up from germline, CDR1 is DFQATT and CDR2 is SNEGSKA (reference sequence). The CDR3 DNA reads as TGCAGTGCTCCCAGGACAGGGGTGGGGAACACTGAAGCTTTCTTT. This encodes CSAPRTGVGNTEAFF.

The count of this clonotype is one. One end of the junction varies from germline; a read error may be responsible. The V and J genes are TRBV14 and TRBJ1-3; no firm D call. The germline CDR1 and CDR2 sequences are SGHDN and FVKESK. This CDR3 region has 14 residues. The CDR3 nucleotides read TGTGCCAGCGGCCAAGAAGGGTTCGGAAACACCATATATTTT. This sequence encodes CASGQEGFGNTIYF.

V gene TRBV7-8 combines with J gene TRBJ2-7; D is ambiguous. Per germline, CDR1 SGHVS and CDR2 FQNEAQ. Between the trimmed V and J ends, which lost 1 base and 4 bases, there was a span of 14 bases. The CDR3 loop spans 15 amino acids. The CDR3 nucleotides read TGTGCCAGCAGCTTAGAGCCCAGGCCGGCGTACGAGCAGTACTTC. Amino acids: CASSLEPRPAYEQYF.

The rearrangement uses TRBV5-8 and TRBJ2-7; 9 nucleotides align to TRBD1. Looked up from germline, CDR1 is SGHTS and CDR2 is YDEGEE. V shed 2 bases and J 5 bases; nucleotides not matched to a gene: 8. The CDR3 has 15 amino acids. CDR3 sequence (DNA): TGTGCCAGCAGCTTAACTCCGGGACAGGGACACGAGCAGTACTTC. Amino acids: CASSLTPGQGHEQYF.

A word on this clonotype: This clone may be a read error of a much larger clone one base away. The J gene is TRBJ1-1, the V gene TRBV6-5; D is possibly TRBD1 (5 bases). This CDR3 spans 15 amino acids. From germline, CDR1 is MNHEY and CDR2 SVGAGI. CDR3: CASSYSFPGRTEALF. The CDR3 region has the DNA TGTGCCAGCAGTTACTCGTTCCCAGGGAGGACTGAAGCTCTCTTT.

This clonotype was counted a few times. The rearrangement joins TRBV2 to TRBJ1-6; the D gene is possibly TRBD1 (5 bases). Trimming cost V 6 bases and J 9 bases, with 12 bases left between them. The CDR3 covers 13 residues. The germline V gene has CDR1 SNHLY and CDR2 FYNNEI. The CDR3 loop reads CASRTGAGSPLHF. The CDR3 region has the DNA TGTGCCAGCAGAACCGGGGCTGGTTCACCCCTCCACTTT.

This clonotype was seen repeatedly, ten times or more. J is TRBJ2-7 and V is TRBV5-1; D is uncertain. V was pared by 2 bases and J by 0 bases, with 6 bases between. CDR3 size: 13 residues. Germline V gene sequence: CDR1 SGHRS, CDR2 YFSETQ. CDR3 in DNA: TGCGCCAGCAGCTTTGGGGTCTCCTACGAGCAGTACTTC. It codes for CASSFGVSYEQYF. The full variable domain, rest sourced from reference TRBV5-1 and TRBJ2-7, is KAGVTQTPRYLIKTRGQQVTLSCSPISGHRSVSWYQQTPGQGLQFLFEYFSETQRNKGNFPGRFSGRQFSNSRSEMNVSTLELGDSALYLCASSFGVSYEQYFGPGTRLTVT.

The chain joins TRBV7-6 to TRBJ2-1, with a possible D match to TRBD1 (6 bases). Trimming left V 3 bases short and J 5 bases short, with 23 bases between. The length of the CDR3 is 18 residues. Germline V gene data show CDR1 as SGHVS and CDR2 as FNYEAQ. The CDR3 sequence: CASSFPSPRGPDHNEQFF. The CDR3 nucleotides are TGTGCCAGCAGCTTCCCCTCCCCCAGGGGTCCAGACCACAATGAGCAGTTCTTC.

V is TRBV20-1 and J is TRBJ1-6, with D unresolved. Germline loops: CDR1 DFQATT, CDR2 SNEGSKA (reference sequence). The CDR3 has 19 amino acids. The germline V and J ends were trimmed by 0 bases and 0 bases, with 18 bases remaining between them. CDR3 DNA: TGCAGTGCTAGAGAACAAGAGGAAGCTAGGAGCTCCTATAATTCACCCCTCCACTTT. Its protein product is CSAREQEEARSSYNSPLHF.

This clonotype was detected a few times. The gene calls are TRBV24-1 and TRBJ2-1; 7 bases map to TRBD2. The CDR3 has 15 amino acids. Germline V gene lookup returns CDR1 KGHDR and CDR2 SFDVKD. The V gene end was trimmed by 2 bases and the J gene end by 7 bases; junction bases not matched to a gene: 7. CDR3 nucleotides: TGTGCCACCAGTGATTCGCGGGGTAGCGGGAATGAGCAGTTCTTC. Protein product: CATSDSRGSGNEQFF.

This clonotype has only a few counts. The V gene is TRBV10-1, the J gene TRBJ2-1; 8 positions agree with TRBD1. V dropped 2 bases and J dropped 3; count of bases not matched to a gene: 3. Germline CDR1 WNHNN, CDR2 SYGVQD (reference sequence). The CDR3 totals 15 residues. Here the CDR3 DNA reads TGCGCCAGCAGTGAGGACAGGGGTAACTACAATGAGCAGTTCTTC. Amino acids: CASSEDRGNYNEQFF.

J is TRBJ2-3 and V is TRBV7-9, with no clear D. Germline values: CDR1 SEHNR, CDR2 FQNEAQ (reference sequence). The CDR3 runs 13 residues. V lost 6 bases and J lost 0, with 7 bases in between. For the CDR3, the DNA is TGTGCCAGCAGTGACTTCAGCACAGATACGCAGTATTTT. Protein: CASSDFSTDTQYF.

This clonotype turned up a few times. The chain combines TRBV29-1 with TRBJ1-2; no firm D call. The CDR3 length is 19 residues. V gave up 3 bases and J gave up 4 bases, with 30 bases separating them. Germline lookup yields CDR1 SQVTM and CDR2 ANQGSEA. The CDR3 loop is CSVESAHRENTRVFYGYTF. CDR3 in DNA: TGCAGCGTTGAGTCCGCTCACCGGGAAAACACTCGAGTTTTCTATGGCTACACCTTC.

This clonotype was seen many times. The chain has TRBV5-8 and TRBJ2-3; perhaps TRBD2 as D (5 bases). This CDR3 contains 16 residues. V gave up 4 bases and J gave up 5 bases, with 20 bases separating them. Germline V CDR1 and CDR2: SGHTS, YDEGEE. The CDR3 bases are TGTGCCAGCAGCGCCGGCGCCAGCGGAGTTGGAGATACGCAGTATTTT. Its translation: CASSAGASGVGDTQYF.

Points on this clonotype: One end of the junction does not line up with germline, which may come from a read error. The chain has TRBV6-5 and TRBJ1-5; D might be TRBD1 (6 bases). Germline V gene data show CDR1 as MNHEY and CDR2 as SVGAGI. The CDR3 totals 15 residues. The CDR3 region has the DNA TGTGCCAGCAGTTCCTCACAGGGAAACAATCAGCCCCGGCATTTT. Protein: CASSSSQGNNQPRHF.

This clonotype was found once. This chain links TRBV2 with TRBJ1-1, with TRBD1 as a possible D gene (5 bases). CDR1 SNHLY and CDR2 FYNNEI come from the germline V gene. The germline V and J ends were trimmed by 11 bases and 1 base, with 17 bases remaining between them. The CDR3 contains 14 residues. In DNA form, the CDR3 reads TGTGCCGGAGATAAAGGGCAGGGGAACACTGAAGCTTTCTTT. Its translation: CAGDKGQGNTEAFF. The full variable domain, rest sourced from reference TRBV2 and TRBJ1-1, is EPEVTQTPSHQVTQMGQEVILRCVPISNHLYFYWYRQILGQKVEFLVSFYNNEISEKSEIFDDQFSVERPDGSNFTLKIRSTKLEDSAMYFCAGDKGQGNTEAFFGQGTRLTVV.

This clonotype was counted ten times or more. This chain connects TRBV5-5 to TRBJ2-5; 7 bases align to TRBD1. This CDR3 region has 16 residues. V dropped 4 bases and J dropped 4; count of bases not matched to a gene: 13. Germline loops: CDR1 SGHKS, CDR2 YYEKEE (reference sequence). The chain's CDR3 is CASSPLAQGFGETQYF. CDR3 DNA sequence: TGTGCCAGCAGCCCCCTGGCACAGGGGTTTGGAGAGACCCAGTACTTC. Full variable domain (rest looked up from reference TRBV5-5 and TRBJ2-5): DAGVTQSPTHLIKTRGQQVTLRCSPISGHKSVSWYQQVLGQGPQFIFQYYEKEERGRGNFPDRFSARQFPNYSSELNVNALLLGDSALYLCASSPLAQGFGETQYFGPGTRLLVL.

This rearrangement joins TRBV29-1 to TRBJ2-5; the match to TRBD2 covers 11 bases. The length of the CDR3 is 16 residues. Looked up from germline, CDR1 is SQVTM and CDR2 is ANQGSEA. V dropped 4 bases and J dropped 4; count of bases not matched to a gene: 11. This CDR3 is CSVASSRGLAGETQYF. CDR3 nucleotides: TGCAGCGTTGCCAGTAGCAGAGGACTAGCGGGAGAGACCCAGTACTTC.

This clonotype was seen many times. The chain couples TRBV5-1 to TRBJ2-7; 9 positions agree with TRBD2. The length of the CDR3 is 18 residues. V shed 4 bases, J shed 0 bases, and the junction held 14 bases outside the gene matches. Germline CDR1 SGHRS, CDR2 YFSETQ. CDR3 DNA: TGCGCCAGCAGCCCCGAAGCTTCTAGCGGGACTTACTCCTACGAGCAGTACTTC. As protein: CASSPEASSGTYSYEQYF.